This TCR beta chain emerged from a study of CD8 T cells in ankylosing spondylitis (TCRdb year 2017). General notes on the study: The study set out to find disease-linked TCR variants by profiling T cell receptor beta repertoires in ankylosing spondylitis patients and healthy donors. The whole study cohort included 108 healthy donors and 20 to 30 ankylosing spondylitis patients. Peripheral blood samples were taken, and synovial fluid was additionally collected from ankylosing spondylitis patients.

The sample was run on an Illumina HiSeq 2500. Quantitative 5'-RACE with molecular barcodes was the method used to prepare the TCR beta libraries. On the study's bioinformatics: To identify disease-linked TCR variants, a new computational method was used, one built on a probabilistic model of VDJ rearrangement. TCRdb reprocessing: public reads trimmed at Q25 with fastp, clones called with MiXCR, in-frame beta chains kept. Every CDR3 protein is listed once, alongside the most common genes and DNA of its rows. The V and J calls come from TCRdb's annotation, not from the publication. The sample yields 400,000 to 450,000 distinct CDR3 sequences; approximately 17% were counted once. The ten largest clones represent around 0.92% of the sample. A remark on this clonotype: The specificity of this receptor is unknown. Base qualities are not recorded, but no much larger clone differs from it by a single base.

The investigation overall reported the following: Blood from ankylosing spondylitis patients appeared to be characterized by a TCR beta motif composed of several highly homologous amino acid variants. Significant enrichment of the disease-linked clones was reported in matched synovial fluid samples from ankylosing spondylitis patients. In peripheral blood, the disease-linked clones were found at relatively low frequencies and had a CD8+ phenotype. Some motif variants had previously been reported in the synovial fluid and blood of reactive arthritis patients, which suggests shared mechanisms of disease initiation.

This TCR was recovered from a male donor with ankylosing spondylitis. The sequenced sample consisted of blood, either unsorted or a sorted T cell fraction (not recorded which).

The encoded CDR3 is CASSQIPNQPQHF. The DNA sequence reads TGTGCCAGCTCGCAGATCCCAAATCAGCCCCAGCATTTT. Rearrangement joined TRBV2 to TRBJ1-5, with the D gene too uncertain to name. Reading from cysteine to phenylalanine, the CDR3 counts 13 amino acids. Solely the CDR3 DNA is kept, with 39 bases framed from the first base. For CDR1 and CDR2, the germline V gene lists SNHLY and FYNNEI. V is clipped by 8 bases and J by 4 bases, and the sequence between their germline boundaries is 12 bases long.